This T cell receptor beta chain was profiled in a study of shared clonotypes between healthy human individuals. Study-wide results and caveats: For naive CD4 cells, roughly 5.5% of clonotypes were shared across a handful of donors.

Sequencing was at deep level. When replicate PCRs were run on sorted subsets, they used about 220 ng DNA, roughly 30,000 T cell genomes. Original methodology: Without quality scores, immunoSEQ junctional reads could not be filtered like full-length reads. Some clones are missing from TCRdb's copy, which holds only in-frame ones; the method was immunoSEQ multiplex PCR. V, J and clone size derive from that table, while D and trimming were established from the DNA sequence. This sample has a few hundred thousand clones, with approximately 97% found just once. V trimming: 3 bases; J trimming: 3 bases; junction bases outside the gene matches: 9. The CDR3 totals 16 residues. Germline V gene lookup returns CDR1 SGDLS and CDR2 YYNGEE. About this clone: Antigen unknown.

Sequencing used naive CD4+ T cells sorted from blood. Subset reported: CD45RA+ positively selected. This sequence joins TRBV9 and TRBJ2-1; 7 bases are shared with TRBD1. The receptor was derived from a woman aged 25 to 39 in good health. CDR3 DNA: TGTGCCAGCAGCGACCGGGACAGTCTTTTCTACAATGAGCAGTTCTTC. Its protein is CASSDRDSLFYNEQFF.